This TCR beta chain was retrieved from a study of blood T cell repertoires in COVID-19. Study-level background: T cells, B-cell-depleted T cells, or PBMCs provided the cDNA or gDNA that served as material.

This CDR3 is 14 amino acids long. The ends lost 6 bases at V and 6 bases at J; junction bases unmatched: 7. Germline loops: CDR1 LNHDA, CDR2 SQIVND (reference sequence). Sequencing used immunoSEQ multiplex PCR; TCRdb keeps in-frame clones, though not all of them. The sample holds 80,000 or so clones, about nine tenths seen once. This chain connects TRBV19 to TRBJ1-5; 8 nucleotides line up with TRBD1. This TCR was recovered from a man between 45 and 60 years old with acute or convalescent COVID-19. The source material was peripheral blood. In nucleotides, the CDR3 is TGTGCCAGTAGGGAGACAGGGGCGGTTCAGCCCCAGCATTTT. It encodes CASRETGAVQPQHF.